This T cell receptor (beta chain) was recorded in a study of HIV-infected children after antiretroviral therapy interruption. At the level of the study: All children had CD4+ count above 500 and viral load below 50 copies/ml. Study results and limitations: Naive CD4+ CDR3 sharing between time points fell after interruption began.

The CDR3 totals 14 residues. The germline V and J ends were trimmed by 6 bases and 3 bases, with 14 bases remaining between them. Per the germline V gene, CDR1 is MRHNA and CDR2 is SNTAGT. This clonotype has ten or more counts. Antigen specificity is unknown. A 3' RACE protocol on RNA, with unique molecular identifiers, produced the TCR library. TCRdb reanalysed the 3' RACE reads using MiXCR and keeps one entry per CDR3 protein. The repertoire holds about 89,000 distinct CDR3 sequences, with less than 7% as singletons. The treatment here: PENTA 11 planned treatment interruption arm or continuous ART arm. Naive CD4+ CD45RA+ CD45RO- T cells were FACS-sorted from thawed PBMCs.

V is TRBV6-4 and J is TRBJ1-1; the D is unclear. The sample consisted of CD45RA+ CD4+ T cells from PBMCs, pooled from several time points, taken from a donor given antiretroviral therapy, either interrupted or continuous. Subset meaning: naive CD4+ CD45RA+ CD45RO- T cells. This TCR was sampled from a pool of human donors with HIV. CDR3 in amino acids: CASSAEYRDTEAFF. CDR3 sequence (DNA): TGTGCCAGCAGCGCGGAGTACAGAGACACTGAAGCTTTCTTT.